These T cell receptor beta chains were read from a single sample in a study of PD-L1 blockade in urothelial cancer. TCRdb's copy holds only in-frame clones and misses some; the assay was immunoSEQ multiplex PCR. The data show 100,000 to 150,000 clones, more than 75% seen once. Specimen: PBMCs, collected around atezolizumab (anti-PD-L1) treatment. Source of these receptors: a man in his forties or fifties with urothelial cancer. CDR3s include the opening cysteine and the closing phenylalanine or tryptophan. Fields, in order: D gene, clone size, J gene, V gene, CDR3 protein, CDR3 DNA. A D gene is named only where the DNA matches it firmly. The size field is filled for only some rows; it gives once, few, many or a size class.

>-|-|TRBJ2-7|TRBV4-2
CASSQDSPSEQYF
TGTGCCAGCAGTCAAGACTCACCCAGCGAGCAGTACTTC
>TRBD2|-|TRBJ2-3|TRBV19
CASSFLAGGSTDTQYF
TGTGCCAGTAGTTTTTTAGCGGGCGGGAGCACAGATACGCAGTATTTT
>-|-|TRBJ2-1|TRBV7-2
CASSPKTGVASYNEQFF
TGTGCCAGCAGCCCTAAAACAGGTGTGGCGTCCTACAATGAGCAGTTCTTC
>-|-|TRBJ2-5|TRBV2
CASSERRETQYF
TGTGCCAGCAGTGAAAGGAGAGAGACCCAGTACTTC
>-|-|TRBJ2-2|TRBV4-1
CASRRKENGGELFF
TGCGCCAGCAGACGCAAGGAGAATGGCGGGGAGCTGTTTTTT
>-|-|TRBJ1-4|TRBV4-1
CASSQFGPPNEKLFF
TGCGCCAGCAGCCAATTCGGTCCCCCGAATGAAAAACTGTTTTTT
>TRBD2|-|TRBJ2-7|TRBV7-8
CASTLLAGGFEQYF
TGTGCCAGCACACTGCTAGCGGGAGGGTTCGAGCAGTACTTC
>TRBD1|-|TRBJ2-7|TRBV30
CAWSRQGAYEQYF
TGTGCCTGGAGTCGACAGGGGGCCTACGAGCAGTACTTC
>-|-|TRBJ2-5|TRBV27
CASSFRRGRETQYF
TGTGCCAGCAGTTTCAGGCGGGGAAGGGAGACCCAGTACTTC
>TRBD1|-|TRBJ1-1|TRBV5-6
CASSFWGTGIRYTEAFF
TGTGCCAGCAGCTTTTGGGGGACAGGGATCCGATACACTGAAGCTTTCTTT
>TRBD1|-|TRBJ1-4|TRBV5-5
CASSPWTGRGEKLFF
TGTGCCAGCAGCCCGTGGACAGGGCGAGGGGAAAAACTGTTTTTT
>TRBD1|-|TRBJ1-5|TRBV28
CASSWGQARNQPQHF
TGTGCCAGCAGTTGGGGACAGGCCCGCAATCAGCCCCAGCATTTT
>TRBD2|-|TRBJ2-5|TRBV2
CASSEAGVTQETQYF
TGTGCCAGCAGTGAGGCGGGAGTCACCCAAGAGACCCAGTACTTC
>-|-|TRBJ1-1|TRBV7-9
CASSLGLSGTDTEAFF
TGTGCCAGCAGCTTAGGGCTCTCAGGGACTGACACTGAAGCTTTCTTT
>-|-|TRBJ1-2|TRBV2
CASGRALEYYGYTF
TGTGCCAGCGGGCGGGCACTGGAATACTATGGCTACACCTTC
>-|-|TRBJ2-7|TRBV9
CASSSVGDARGEQYF
TGTGCCAGCAGCTCCGTTGGGGACGCCAGGGGCGAGCAGTACTTC
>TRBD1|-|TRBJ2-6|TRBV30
CAWSAGTGKGLSGANVLTF
TGTGCCTGGAGCGCCGGGACAGGGAAAGGTCTTTCTGGGGCCAACGTCCTGACTTTC
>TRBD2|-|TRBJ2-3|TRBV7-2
CASSQRPAGGGDTQYF
TGTGCCAGCAGCCAGAGACCGGCAGGCGGGGGAGATACGCAGTATTTT
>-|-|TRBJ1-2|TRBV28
CASSYGQHYGYTF
TGTGCCAGCAGCTACGGACAGCACTATGGCTACACCTTC
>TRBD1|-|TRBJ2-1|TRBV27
CASSNRLGQGSYEQFF
TGTGCCAGCAGTAATAGACTGGGACAGGGAAGCTATGAGCAGTTCTTC
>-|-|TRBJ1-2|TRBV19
CATPPRTRGVVGSGGYTF
TGTGCCACTCCTCCAAGGACCAGGGGAGTTGTGGGTTCCGGGGGCTACACCTTC
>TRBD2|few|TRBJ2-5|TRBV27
CASSFGGASGETQYF
TGTGCCAGCAGTTTCGGGGGGGCCTCCGGGGAGACCCAGTACTTC
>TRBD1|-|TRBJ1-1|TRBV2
CASMYRGLNTEAFF
TGTGCCAGCATGTACAGGGGTTTGAACACTGAAGCTTTCTTT
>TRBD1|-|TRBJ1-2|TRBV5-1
CASRSGTGAPYGYTF
TGCGCCAGCAGATCCGGGACAGGAGCACCATATGGCTACACCTTC
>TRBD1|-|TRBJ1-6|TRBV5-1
CATGTGATNSPLHF
TGCGCCACCGGGACAGGGGCGACTAATTCACCCCTCCACTTT
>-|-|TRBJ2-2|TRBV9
CASSVEGFPGELFF
TGTGCCAGCAGCGTAGAGGGGTTCCCCGGGGAGCTGTTTTTT
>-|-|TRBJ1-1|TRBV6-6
CASSYWQKNTEAFF
TGTGCCAGCAGTTATTGGCAAAAGAACACTGAAGCTTTCTTT
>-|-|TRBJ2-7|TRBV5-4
CASSRGGYEQYF
TGTGCCAGCAGCCGAGGGGGTTACGAGCAGTACTTC
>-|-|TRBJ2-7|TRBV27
CASSLDRYSYEQYF
TGTGCCAGCAGTTTGGACAGATACTCCTACGAGCAGTACTTC
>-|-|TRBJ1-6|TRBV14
CASHEKQGWGSPLHF
TGTGCCAGCCATGAGAAACAGGGATGGGGTTCACCCCTCCACTTT
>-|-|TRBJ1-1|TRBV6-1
CASSEDAGSYWNTEAFF
TGTGCCAGCAGTGAAGATGCAGGGTCATATTGGAACACTGAAGCTTTCTTT